One sample yielded the 28 T cell receptor beta chains listed below, sequenced in a study of T cells after yellow fever vaccination. Each CDR3 protein gets one entry after TCRdb re-called the 5' RACE reads with MiXCR. In the table there are around 600,000 distinct CDR3 sequences, approximately 13% of which are singletons. The sample in question was PBMCs, obtained on the day of the yellow fever booster vaccination. Source of these receptors: a man aged 25-40 years who received the YFV17D yellow fever vaccine.

J is TRBJ2-1 and V is TRBV25-1; perhaps TRBD2 as D (6 bases). Trimming left V 2 bases short and J 14 bases short, with 13 bases between. Germline lookup yields CDR1 MGHDK and CDR2 SYGVNS. The CDR3 is 12 amino acids. The CDR3 DNA follows: TGTGCCAGCAGTGAAGGTGCGGGACGTGAGTTCTTC. This gives the protein CASSEGAGREFF.

This clonotype was detected only a few times. The V gene is TRBV5-1, the J gene TRBJ2-1, with 14 bases aligning to TRBD2. Germline values: CDR1 SGHRS, CDR2 YFSETQ. The CDR3 contains 14 residues. V was clipped by 8 bases and J by 8 bases; unmatched bases: 6. The DNA of the CDR3 is TGCGCCAGTGCCGGGACTAGCGGGAGTCATGAGCAGTTCTTC. Its translation: CASAGTSGSHEQFF.

The chain is built from TRBV6-5 and TRBJ2-1; TRBD2 matches 7 bases. CDR3 length: 15 residues. V shed 0 bases and J 8 bases; nucleotides not matched to a gene: 7. Germline CDR1 is MNHEY and CDR2 is SVGAGI. The CDR3 sequence is CASSYSSARGDEQFF. The DNA for the CDR3 is TGTGCCAGCAGTTACTCTAGCGCCCGGGGGGATGAGCAGTTCTTC.

The V gene is TRBV6-1, the J gene TRBJ2-2; TRBD1 is a possible D gene (6 bases). Between the trimmed V and J ends, which lost 6 bases and 10 bases, there was a span of 27 bases. The CDR3 sequence is 17 residues long. Per the germline V gene, CDR1 is MNHNS and CDR2 is SASEGT. CDR3 DNA sequence: TGTGCCAGCAGGGCAGTGAAGGGCCAGGGGATGAGGGTGGAGCTGTTTTTT. It specifies CASRAVKGQGMRVELFF.

The genes are TRBV18 and TRBJ1-5, with TRBD1 identical over 7 bases. The CDR3 sequence is 16 residues long. V lost 2 bases and J lost 0; bases outside the gene matches: 4. Germline CDR1 is KGHSH and CDR2 is LQKENI. CDR3 amino acids: CASSPTGAYSNQPQHF. The CDR3 region has the DNA TGTGCCAGCTCACCAACAGGGGCGTATAGCAATCAGCCCCAGCATTTT.

The sample holds a few counts of this clonotype. This chain uses TRBV7-2 with TRBJ2-7; perhaps TRBD1 as D (6 bases). The CDR3 is 12 residues long. Germline CDR1 is SGHTA and CDR2 is FQGNSA. V gave up 5 bases and J gave up 7 bases, with 12 bases separating them. CDR3 nucleotide sequence: TGTGCCAGCAGCCACCTAACAGGGGAGCAGTACTTC. It translates to CASSHLTGEQYF.

This clonotype has just a few counts. V and J are TRBV5-1 and TRBJ2-1, with D perhaps matching TRBD1 (6 bases). In germline, CDR1 is SGHRS, CDR2 YFSETQ. V was pared by 4 bases and J by 0 bases, with 11 bases between. The CDR3 consists of 15 residues. DNA for the CDR3: TGCGCCAGCAGCAGGGACACCCCCTCCTACAATGAGCAGTTCTTC. It codes for CASSRDTPSYNEQFF.

The chain combines TRBV24-1 with TRBJ2-5; D perhaps matches TRBD2 (6 bases). The V gene lost 7 bases and the J gene lost 4 bases, with 12 bases spanning the gap. The length of the CDR3 is 13 residues. Germline V gene data show CDR1 as KGHDR and CDR2 as SFDVKD. Here the CDR3 reads CATSYQAGETQYF. The CDR3 DNA is TGTGCCACCAGCTATCAAGCGGGAGAGACCCAGTACTTC.

This clonotype showed up just a few times. V and J are TRBV3-1 and TRBJ2-1; D remains ambiguous. Germline CDR1 reads LGHDT; CDR2 reads YNNKEL (reference sequence). This CDR3 is 17 amino acids long. The V end lost 1 base, the J end lost 0 bases, and 13 bases lay between the germline ends. The CDR3, as DNA: TGTGCCAGCAGCCAAGGGATTGGCCGGAGCTCCTACAATGAGCAGTTCTTC. Its protein product is CASSQGIGRSSYNEQFF.

This clonotype was found a few times. This rearrangement joins TRBV6-2 or TRBV6-3 to TRBJ2-3, with TRBD2 matching over 10 bases. Germline lookup yields CDR1 MNHEY and CDR2 SVGEGT. The CDR3 is 16 amino acids. J was trimmed by 1 base and V by 2 bases; bases with no gene match: 3. CDR3 protein: CASSYGLAGGTDTQYF. CDR3 nucleotide sequence: TGTGCCAGCAGTTACGGTCTAGCGGGGGGCACAGATACGCAGTATTTT.

This clonotype was found many times. The J gene is TRBJ1-2, the V gene TRBV10-3, with a tentative D call TRBD1 (5 bases). The CDR3 contains 14 residues. Germline lookup yields CDR1 ENHRY and CDR2 SYGVKD. Trimming shortened V by 7 bases and J by 8 bases, and 20 bases separated the two germline ends. The CDR3 reads CAITDSLATKGYTF. The DNA of the CDR3 is TGTGCCATCACCGACAGCCTAGCTACGAAGGGCTACACCTTC.

The chain carries TRBV28 and TRBJ2-7; TRBD2 is a possible D gene (7 bases). This CDR3 comprises 14 residues. Per the germline V gene, CDR1 is MDHEN and CDR2 is SYDVKM. CDR3 bases: TGTACCACCCTGGGGGGGGCCCTCTCCTACGAGCAGTACTTC. As protein: CTTLGGALSYEQYF.

This chain links TRBV20-1 with TRBJ2-2; 11 bases line up with TRBD2. The CDR3 totals 16 residues. Germline values: CDR1 DFQATT, CDR2 SNEGSKA (reference sequence). V dropped 3 bases and J dropped 4; count of bases not matched to a gene: 7. CDR3 DNA: TGCAGTGCTAGGGATAGCGGGAGGGCCGGCACCGGGGAGCTGTTTTTT. The encoded protein is CSARDSGRAGTGELFF.

This clonotype was counted a few times. The genes are TRBV6-2 or TRBV6-3 and TRBJ2-1; D call uncertain. This CDR3 spans 15 amino acids. V was clipped by 1 base and J by 0 bases, with 7 bases between them. The germline V gene has CDR1 MNHEY and CDR2 SVGEGT. CDR3 amino acids: CASSYLKFSYNEQFF. CDR3 coding DNA: TGTGCCAGCAGTTACTTAAAATTCTCCTACAATGAGCAGTTCTTC.

This clonotype was recorded a few times. CDR3 DNA: TGTGCCAGCAGTGAACCAGGGCTGGCTACGCAGTATTTT. It codes for CASSEPGLATQYF. This chain links TRBV25-1 with TRBJ2-3; a weak D match, TRBD1 (5 bases). The V gene lost 2 bases and the J gene lost 8 bases, with 11 bases spanning the gap. This CDR3 is 13 amino acids long. The germline V gene has CDR1 MGHDK and CDR2 SYGVNS.

This chain uses TRBV18 with TRBJ2-1, with 12 bases matching TRBD2. Per germline, CDR1 KGHSH and CDR2 LQKENI. This CDR3 comprises 15 residues. Unmatched junction bases numbered 3, after V lost 5 bases and J lost 4 bases. CDR3 sequence: CASSDGTSGYNEQFF. As DNA, the CDR3 is TGTGCCAGCTCAGATGGGACTAGCGGGTACAATGAGCAGTTCTTC. The full variable domain, with the rest looked up from reference TRBV18 and TRBJ2-1, is NAGVMQNPRHLVRRRGQEARLRCSPMKGHSHVYWYRQLPEEGLKFMVYLQKENIIDESGMPKERFSAEFPKEGPSILRIQQVVRGDSAAYFCASSDGTSGYNEQFFGPGTRLTVL.

In its sample, this clonotype was seen a few times. The chain has TRBV29-1 and TRBJ2-5; no clear D gene. The germline V gene has CDR1 SQVTM and CDR2 ANQGSEA. This CDR3 comprises 12 residues. V was clipped by 3 bases and J by 5 bases, with 10 bases between them. The CDR3 DNA is TGCAGCGTTGACCCCTCGGAGGAGACCCAGTACTTC. Residues: CSVDPSEETQYF.

This clonotype occurred a few times. The rearrangement joins TRBV5-5 to TRBJ1-1; 7 bases are a match to TRBD1. The CDR3 is 13 amino acids. The germline V gene encodes CDR1 SGHKS and CDR2 YYEKEE (reference sequence). J was trimmed by 8 bases and V by 3 bases; bases with no gene match: 7. The CDR3 sequence is CASSYTGTAEAFF. DNA of the CDR3: TGTGCCAGCAGCTATACAGGGACAGCCGAAGCTTTCTTT.

This chain links TRBV5-1 with TRBJ1-2; weak D call: TRBD1 (5 bases). The CDR3 extends over 14 amino acids. From germline, CDR1 is SGHRS and CDR2 YFSETQ. Trimming shortened V by 6 bases and J by 0 bases, and 12 bases separated the two germline ends. Here the CDR3 reads CASKGQGSNYGYTF. Here the CDR3 DNA reads TGCGCCAGCAAAGGGCAGGGATCTAACTATGGCTACACCTTC. Full variable domain (outside the CDR3, taken from reference TRBV5-1 and TRBJ1-2): KAGVTQTPRYLIKTRGQQVTLSCSPISGHRSVSWYQQTPGQGLQFLFEYFSETQRNKGNFPGRFSGRQFSNSRSEMNVSTLELGDSALYLCASKGQGSNYGYTFGSGTRLTVV.

This chain's CDR3 is CASSPATGLASTDTQYF. Here the CDR3 DNA reads TGTGCCAGCAGTCCCGCTACGGGACTAGCTAGCACAGATACGCAGTATTTT. J is TRBJ2-3 and V is TRBV6-1; 9 nucleotides agree with TRBD2. Germline-derived CDR1 and CDR2 are MNHNS and SASEGT. This CDR3 is built from 17 residues. Trimming took 5 bases from V and 0 from J; bases not matched to a gene: 9.

CDR3 sequence (DNA): TGTGCCAGCAGCCTCCCCGGGACTTCGCAGTTCTTC. Translation: CASSLPGTSQFF. This chain connects TRBV14 to TRBJ2-1; tentatively, D is TRBD2 (6 bases). Trimming removed 4 bases at V and 12 bases at J, with 13 bases between. Germline loops: CDR1 SGHDN, CDR2 FVKESK. This CDR3 comprises 12 residues.

This clonotype was found a few times. The chain couples TRBV7-9 to TRBJ2-4; 8 bases fit TRBD2. The trim removed 0 bases at V and 8 bases at J, leaving 6 bases unmatched. Looked up from germline, CDR1 is SEHNR and CDR2 is FQNEAQ (reference sequence). The CDR3 spans 15 residues. CDR3 coding DNA: TGTGCCAGCAGCTTAGCGTCCGCGCGGGGGGACATTCAGTACTTC. Its protein is CASSLASARGDIQYF.

The J gene is TRBJ2-2, the V gene TRBV5-1; D gene unclear. The ends were cut back, 1 base at V and 2 bases at J, with 6 bases in the middle. The CDR3 is made up of 14 amino acids. The germline V gene encodes CDR1 SGHRS and CDR2 YFSETQ. CDR3 in DNA: TGCGCCAGCAGCTTGAATCTTAACACCGGGGAGCTGTTTTTT. Its protein is CASSLNLNTGELFF.

This rearrangement joins TRBV29-1 to TRBJ2-7; D is unresolved. CDR1 SQVTM and CDR2 ANQGSEA come from the germline V gene. V was trimmed by 4 bases and J by 5 bases, leaving 12 bases between them. The CDR3 sequence is 12 residues long. The CDR3 loop reads CSVAPEANEQYF. CDR3 nucleotide sequence: TGCAGCGTTGCTCCCGAAGCCAACGAGCAGTACTTC.

The rearrangement joins TRBV4-2 to TRBJ2-3; D ambiguous. The CDR3 is made up of 11 amino acids. CDR1 and CDR2 (germline): LGHNA, YNFKEQ. Trimming took off 0 bases at V and 9 bases at J, with 4 bases between the two ends. Written as DNA, the CDR3 is TGTGCCAGCAGCCAAGATGCAACGCAGTATTTT. The encoded protein is CASSQDATQYF.

This clonotype was observed a few times. The V call is TRBV9, the J call TRBJ2-7, with TRBD1 identical over 7 bases. CDR3 length: 16 amino acids. Germline loops: CDR1 SGDLS, CDR2 YYNGEE. J gave up 6 bases and V 0 bases, and 12 bases lay outside the gene matches. CDR3 in amino acids: CASSVDPTGELGEQYF. The CDR3 nucleotides are TGTGCCAGCAGCGTAGATCCAACAGGGGAATTAGGCGAGCAGTACTTC.

J is TRBJ2-3 and V is TRBV7-2, with D maybe TRBD2 (7 bases). The CDR3 spans 17 residues. The germline V gene encodes CDR1 SGHTA and CDR2 FQGNSA. V was trimmed by 4 bases and J by 2 bases, leaving 19 bases between them. CDR3 residues: CASSSREGGGYTDTQYF. The DNA of the CDR3 is TGTGCCAGCAGCTCCCGTGAGGGCGGGGGCTACACAGATACGCAGTATTTT.

The sample holds many counts of this clonotype. The rearrangement joins TRBV4-2 to TRBJ1-6; 7 nucleotides agree with TRBD1. CDR3 length equals 16 residues. Germline V gene lookup returns CDR1 LGHNA and CDR2 YNFKEQ. V shed 2 bases and J 5 bases; nucleotides not matched to a gene: 6. The CDR3 nucleotides are TGTGCCAGCAGCCAACACACCGACAGGGATAATTCACCCCTCCACTTT. It codes for CASSQHTDRDNSPLHF.